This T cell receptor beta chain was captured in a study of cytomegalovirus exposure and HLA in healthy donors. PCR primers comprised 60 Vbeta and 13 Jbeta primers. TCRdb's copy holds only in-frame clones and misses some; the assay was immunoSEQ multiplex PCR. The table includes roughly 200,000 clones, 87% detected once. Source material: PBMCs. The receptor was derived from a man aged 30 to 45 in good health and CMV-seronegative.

The chain's CDR3 is CASRPTSVSYEQYF. The CDR3 nucleotides read TGTGCCAGCAGGCCGACTAGCGTTTCCTACGAGCAGTACTTC. The chain uses TRBV11-2 and TRBJ2-7; TRBD2 matches at 8 bases. J gave up 1 base and V 6 bases, and 5 bases lay outside the gene matches. CDR3 length equals 14 residues. The germline V gene has CDR1 SGHAT and CDR2 FQNNGV.